The 16 T cell receptor beta chains presented below share a single source sample, sequenced in a study of Ad26.COV2.S vaccination and SARS-CoV-2 variants. Specified treatment: about 20 received Ad26.COV2.S at low or high dose, single or two shots; several received placebo; per-sample allocation not given. Sample collection was performed on day 63 after the first vaccine or placebo injection. Here immunoSEQ multiplex PCR was the method, and the copy in TCRdb shows in-frame clones only, minus some. This sample has 300,000 to 400,000 clones, with 70% to 90% found just once. Here the sequenced sample was peripheral blood, taken in a trial of Ad26.COV2.S vaccine versus placebo. These receptors came from a person aged 18-65 years who received the Ad26.COV2.S COVID-19 vaccine or a placebo.

This clone was seen more than once but under ten times. This rearrangement joins TRBV30 to TRBJ2-7; 7 nucleotides agree with TRBD1. Trimming at V came to 7 bases and at J to 7 bases, leaving 10 bases not matched to a gene. There are 12 residues in the CDR3. The germline V gene encodes CDR1 GTSNPN and CDR2 SVGIG (reference sequence). The CDR3: CAFSGTVLEQYF. The CDR3 coding sequence is TGTGCCTTTTCCGGGACAGTCTTGGAGCAGTACTTC.

V gene TRBV2 combines with J gene TRBJ2-4; D gene uncertain. Germline V lookup: CDR1 SNHLY, CDR2 FYNNEI. V was shortened by 5 bases and J by 15 bases, with 17 bases between the two germline ends. This CDR3 comprises 12 residues. Here the CDR3 reads CASSYSQAWTYF. The CDR3 DNA is TGTGCCAGCAGTTATTCTCAGGCATGGACGTACTTC.

The V gene is TRBV6-6, the J gene TRBJ2-2; 12 bases fit TRBD2. Germline V gene lookup returns CDR1 MNHNY and CDR2 SVGAGI (reference sequence). CDR3 size: 17 residues. The J segment lost 0 bases and the V segment lost 5 bases, leaving 4 bases of the junction unmatched. The CDR3 DNA follows: TGTGCCAGCAGTCAAAGGACTAGCGGGACGAACACCGGGGAGCTGTTTTTT. Its protein is CASSQRTSGTNTGELFF.

V and J are TRBV19 and TRBJ1-5; tentatively, D is TRBD1 (5 bases). V was trimmed by 7 bases and J by 7 bases, leaving 17 bases between them. In germline, CDR1 is LNHDA, CDR2 SQIVND (reference sequence). This CDR3 has 14 residues. The DNA of the CDR3 is TGTGCCAGTACCCTTGGGCAGGGCGGCCAGCCCCAGCATTTT. It encodes CASTLGQGGQPQHF.

This chain joins TRBV7-2 and TRBJ2-3, with no clear D. V lost 2 bases, J lost 0 bases, and 6 bases lay in between. This CDR3 is 14 amino acids long. Germline CDR1 and CDR2: SGHTA and FQGNSA. The CDR3 nucleotides are TGTGCCAGCAGCTTAACCTTCAGCACAGATACGCAGTATTTT. It specifies CASSLTFSTDTQYF.

The rearrangement joins TRBV30 to TRBJ1-1; no clear D gene. Trimming took 0 bases from V and 0 from J, leaving 5 bases between them. Germline loops: CDR1 GTSNPN, CDR2 SVGIG (reference sequence). The CDR3 length is 13 residues. CDR3 in DNA: TGTGCCTGGAGTGTAGGACTGAACACTGAAGCTTTCTTT. It yields the protein CAWSVGLNTEAFF.

The chain has TRBV7-8 and TRBJ1-4, with TRBD1 matching 12 bases. CDR3 length: 15 amino acids. CDR1 is SGHVS and CDR2 is FQNEAQ in the germline V gene. The junction had 5 bases not matched to a gene; V was cut back by 5 bases and J by 7 bases. In DNA form, the CDR3 reads TGTGCCAGCAGCAGGGACAGGGGGCTTTCTGAAAAACTGTTTTTT. Protein product: CASSRDRGLSEKLFF.

This chain uses TRBV7-2 with TRBJ2-7, with 7 bases lining up with TRBD2. Germline trimming cut 5 bases from V and 3 bases from J; bases unmatched to any gene: 4. The CDR3 covers 13 residues. Germline CDR1 is SGHTA and CDR2 is FQGNSA. CDR3 sequence (DNA): TGTGCCAGCAGCCGGGACTACATCTACGAGCAGTACTTC. Encoded protein: CASSRDYIYEQYF.

The rearrangement joins TRBV7-9 to TRBJ2-2; D gene uncertain. Germline V gene lookup returns CDR1 SEHNR and CDR2 FQNEAQ (reference sequence). CDR3 size: 14 residues. V lost 1 base and J lost 1, with 4 bases in between. The CDR3 bases are TGTGCCAGCAGCTTAGAACAGAACACCGGGGAGCTGTTTTTT. Its translation: CASSLEQNTGELFF.

The chain joins TRBV6-5 to TRBJ2-3; D gene unclear. V was cut by 6 bases and J by 6 bases, with 7 bases left in between. This CDR3 contains 11 residues. CDR1 is MNHEY, CDR2 SVGAGI, per germline. CDR3 protein: CASRLGDTQYF. Here the CDR3 DNA reads TGTGCCAGCAGACTCGGGGATACGCAGTATTTT.

The CDR3 sequence is CAISGPGAGSTYEQYF. CDR3 sequence (DNA): TGTGCCATCAGTGGGCCGGGGGCAGGGAGCACCTACGAGCAGTACTTC. This chain links TRBV10-3 with TRBJ2-7; D may correspond to TRBD1 or TRBD2 (6 bases each). V gave up 4 bases and J gave up 2 bases, with 18 bases separating them. The CDR3 extends over 16 amino acids. The V gene's germline CDR1 is ENHRY and CDR2 SYGVKD.

This chain connects TRBV19 to TRBJ2-3; 10 bases fit TRBD1. CDR3 length: 15 amino acids. CDR1 is LNHDA, CDR2 SQIVND, per germline (reference sequence). With V trimmed by 6 bases and J by 5 bases, 8 bases remained unmatched. This CDR3 reads CASSPGQGLGDTQYF. The CDR3 bases are TGTGCCAGTAGCCCGGGACAGGGGTTGGGAGATACGCAGTATTTT.

The J gene is TRBJ1-1, the V gene TRBV7-9; 8 nucleotides match TRBD1. Germline CDR1 is SEHNR and CDR2 is FQNEAQ (reference sequence). The CDR3 length is 16 residues. Trimming took 2 bases from V and 2 from J; bases not matched to a gene: 7. CDR3 DNA: TGTGCCAGCAGCTTAAGGGACAGGACCAGTAACACTGAAGCTTTCTTT. Protein product: CASSLRDRTSNTEAFF.

The chain combines TRBV18 with TRBJ2-2, with TRBD2 matching over 10 bases. Per germline, CDR1 KGHSH and CDR2 LQKENI. The CDR3 runs 16 residues. The V gene end was trimmed by 2 bases and the J gene end by 3 bases; junction bases not matched to a gene: 3. The CDR3 sequence is CASSPELAGHTGELFF. The DNA of the CDR3 is TGTGCCAGCTCACCAGAACTAGCGGGACACACCGGGGAGCTGTTTTTT.

A single count supports this clone. The chain is built from TRBV28 and TRBJ1-2, with D hard to call. Trimming pared 6 bases from V and 4 bases from J, leaving 15 bases between. This CDR3 spans 14 amino acids. Germline-derived CDR1 and CDR2 are MDHEN and SYDVKM. The chain's CDR3 is CASSWASDGYGYTF. The CDR3 DNA is TGTGCCAGCAGCTGGGCTTCCGACGGCTATGGCTACACCTTC.

The J gene is TRBJ1-6, the V gene TRBV19; weak D call: TRBD1 (5 bases). The CDR3 spans 14 residues. The germline V gene has CDR1 LNHDA and CDR2 SQIVND (reference sequence). V lost 1 base and J 7 bases, leaving 8 bases between the germline ends. CDR3 coding DNA: TGTGCCAGTAGTATAGGACAGCTGAATTCACCCCTCCACTTT. Its translation: CASSIGQLNSPLHF. The entire variable domain, with the rest obtained from reference TRBV19 and TRBJ1-6, is as follows: DGGITQSPKYLFRKEGQNVTLSCEQNLNHDAMYWYRQDPGQGLRLIYYSQIVNDFQKGDIAEGYSVSREKKESFPLTVTSAQKNPTAFYLCASSIGQLNSPLHFGNGTRLTVT.